This T cell receptor (beta chain) came from a study of low-dose radiotherapy and immunotherapy resistance in tumors (dated by TCRdb to about 2022). Regarding the research as a whole: Cohort 1 received 0.5 Gy per fraction every 2 weeks, with a prescribed total PTV dose of 6.5 Gy. Cohort 2 received 1 Gy per fraction every two weeks, with a total of 13 Gy over 26 weeks. Nivolumab and ipilimumab were both given intravenously, with nivolumab at a 240 mg flat dose every two weeks and ipilimumab at 1 mg/kg every six weeks. Cyclophosphamide 200 mg/m2 was administered intravenously every two weeks, one day before each radiation and immunotherapy administration. Patients took aspirin 300 mg orally once daily for four cycles, starting on cycle 1 day 1. No randomization into treatment groups was done for the people taking part in the trial. Eight patients were included in the translational analysis, namely three from the first dose cohort plus the first five from the second dose cohort.

In the paper's terms, the time point label means: before trial treatment. Donors were enrolled in RACIN, a single-arm phase I dose-escalation trial in which nivolumab, ipilimumab, aspirin, low-dose cyclophosphamide and low-dose radiotherapy were combined. Patients with advanced, TIL-negative solid tumors were considered eligible. There are many counts of this clonotype. No antigen is known for it. Per-base quality was not reported, and no clone a single base away is much larger than it. CDR1 MDHEN and CDR2 SYDVKM are derived from the germline V gene. The junction shows trimming of 7 bases on V and 5 bases on J, and the gene matches do not reach 9 bases of it. Inclusive of the bounding cysteine and phenylalanine, the CDR3 is 15 residues long. The retained sequence is limited to the CDR3, 45 bases, with the frame set at the first base. To make first-strand cDNA, Superscript III was used along with a set of TRAV- and TRBV-specific primers so that both the TCRalpha and TCRbeta chains were covered. A roughly 20-cycle PCR with Phusion amplified the TCRs, pairing a constant-region primer with the adapter that was attached to the V primers. Isolated mRNA was amplified with the MessageAmp II aRNA Amplification Kit, using a 16-hour in vitro transcription at 37°C. The Dynabeads mRNA DIRECT Purification Kit was used to isolate mRNA for TCR sequencing. Indexed Illumina adapters were added in a second Phusion PCR of 25 to 30 cycles, and the PCR products were purified with AMPure XP beads. Deep sequencing of the TCRalpha and TCRbeta libraries was carried out on an Illumina MiniSeq instrument. The authors' analysis ran thus. Using custom Perl scripts, TCR sequences encoding the same protein were pooled, out-of-frame sequences were removed, and the abundance of each clonotype was computed. TCR sequences supported by only a single read were excluded from analysis. The metrics used to describe the repertoires included Shannon entropy, Gini index, clonality, richness, and the frequency of TCRs shared between repertoires. The public reads were run again by TCRdb, first through fastp at Q25 and then through MiXCR, and only productive beta chains were kept. Entries that share a CDR3 protein sequence are merged under the most common genes and DNA. TCRdb, not the original authors, processed these V and J calls. This sample has 80,000 to 95,000 distinct CDR3 sequences in its table, and 9.4% of those were observed once. Of the sample, around 0.98% is held by the ten largest clones.

The rearranged segments are TRBV28 and TRBJ2-2, and TRBD2 matches 8 of the central bases. The source was PBMCs, collected before treatment. This sequence was found in a male donor with prostate cancer. The CDR3 reads CASKSGGSGTGELFF. The DNA is as follows: TGTGCCAGCAAATCGGGGGGGAGTGGTACCGGGGAGCTGTTTTTT.